This T cell receptor beta chain derives from a study of blood T cell repertoires in COVID-19. About the research overall: PBMCs, B-cell-depleted T cells, or T cells provided the cDNA or gDNA that made up the material.

Some clones are missing from TCRdb's copy, which holds only in-frame ones; the method was immunoSEQ multiplex PCR. The sample has about 160,000 clones; under 95% are singletons. Sequencing was carried out using peripheral blood. The TCR was taken from a man in his late teens or twenties with acute or convalescent COVID-19.

The CDR3 DNA is TGTGCCAGCAGCCCCCTACAACTGTTTTTT. Amino acid sequence: CASSPLQLFF. The genes are TRBV5-8 and TRBJ1-4; unclear D gene. V gave up 4 bases and J gave up 12 bases, with 7 bases separating them. From germline, CDR1 is SGHTS and CDR2 YDEGEE. The CDR3 has 10 residues.